The clone carrying this T cell receptor beta chain was observed at least ten times. Its antigen is unknown. Hyperthyroidism in these 18- to 65-year-old patients was newly diagnosed, lasting under 2 months. TCR beta CDR3 amplification used RNA transcripts. HTBI-primed first-round RT-PCR preceded second-round multiplex PCR. One entry per CDR3 protein results from TCRdb running MiXCR on the multiplex PCR reads. The data show about 370,000 distinct CDR3 sequences, about 18% seen once. This CDR3 spans 17 amino acids. The V and J ends lost 5 bases and 1 base respectively, with 15 bases between them. Germline CDR1 reads SGHTA; CDR2 reads FQGNSA. The data belong to a study of Graves' ophthalmopathy and Graves' hyperthyroidism. Study-wide results and caveats: In blood, most expanded thyroid clonotypes above 0.001 frequency were also detected.

The sequenced material came from peripheral blood. The chain recombines TRBV7-2 with TRBJ2-6; D may be TRBD1 (5 bases). The receptor's source is an adult woman with stable Graves' hyperthyroidism. The CDR3 bases are TGTGCCAGCAGCCGTGACAGAGGATTTTCTGGGGCCAACGTCCTGACTTTC. This codes for CASSRDRGFSGANVLTF.